This TCR beta chain was recovered during a study of T cell responses to AZD1222 COVID-19 vaccine (dated by TCRdb to about 2021). About the investigation overall: A total of roughly 240 trial participants underwent TCR sequencing, of whom 200 to 220 received two doses of AZD1222 and some 26 received two doses of the MenACWY control vaccine. Trial participants were enrolled by age into 18-55, 56-69 and 70-plus year subgroups, with around 140, 26 and 57 TCR-sequenced participants respectively.

The CDR3 regions of human TCRbeta chains were subjected to immunosequencing. Regarding the original processing steps: TCRs in the repertoires were matched against a reference library of SARS-CoV-2-specific TCRs that had been generated with the MIRA antigen-specificity platform. Breadth was defined as the fraction of unique TCRs that were SARS-CoV-2-associated. Depth was defined as the fraction of total T cells that were SARS-CoV-2-associated. Using the MIRA data, every spike-specific TCR was mapped to the spike region that the TCR reacted to and assigned to either a CD4 or a CD8 class. Log10-transformed breadth and depth values were compared by one-way ANOVA with Sidak's multiple comparisons tests. TCRdb retrieved this table from immuneACCESS and kept in-frame rearrangements only. Not all clones are present; in checked studies, unresolved V genes account for under half, and no reason is known for the remainder. That table supplies the V and J calls and clone size; D and trimming were determined from the DNA. Within this sample are about 120,000 clones, with roughly 93% of them counted one time only. Of the sample, roughly 1.5% falls within the top ten clones.

Relative to germline, V is 3 bases shorter and J is 8 bases shorter, with 22 bases between their ends. CDR1 and CDR2 were assigned from the germline V gene (reference sequence) as LNHDA and SQIVND. The CDR3 starts with the cysteine, ends with the phenylalanine, and has 16 residues. CDR3 DNA is the only sequence kept; it has 48 bases, read in frame from the first base. In light of the paper, this sample's time point label describes: about 28 days (+/-7) after the second vaccine dose. AZD1222 recipients given second doses at about 4 weeks or at about 12 weeks were pooled, since spike-specific TCR depth and breadth were not found to differ between the two schedules. The vaccinee samples were drawn from two UK trials, COV001 and COV002, one of which was a single-blind randomized controlled phase 2/3 trial testing AZD1222 (ChAdOx1 nCoV-19) in healthy adults. Trial participant PBMC samples were collected at day 0 and day 28 after the second dose for TCRbeta chain sequencing.

In the case of this clone: Which antigen it targets is not known. It has no much larger one-base neighbor in the sample; base qualities were not kept.

General study outcomes and caveats: Conclusions about previously exposed vaccinees were limited because only six AZD1222 recipients were SARS-CoV-2 seropositive at baseline. CD4 TCRs associated with the vaccine covered the entire spike protein, and the dominant responses were in regions 160-218 and 743-854. Spike-specific TCR breadth and depth rose significantly after two AZD1222 doses compared with day 0 and with MenACWY recipients. The 56-69-year group was small, and its depth increase did not reach significance, likely because of low power. Nearly half of unique spike-specific TCRs reportedly recognized epitopes outside regions mutated in the B.1.351 and B.1.1.7 variants. Participants were mostly white British, with more females than males. The authors suggested clonal diversity may have been underestimated. Because no samples from the day 14 peak response were available, repertoires could be characterized only after the peak T cell response.

The receptor was derived from an adult who received the AZD1222 COVID-19 vaccine. Specimen: peripheral blood, collected 28 days after the second AZD1222 dose. The rearranged segments are TRBV19 and TRBJ1-2; no confident D gene assignment can be made. The CDR3 reads as follows: CASSINPLGKATGYTF. The nucleotide sequence reads as follows: TGTGCCAGTAGTATTAACCCCCTGGGAAAGGCAACGGGCTACACCTTC.